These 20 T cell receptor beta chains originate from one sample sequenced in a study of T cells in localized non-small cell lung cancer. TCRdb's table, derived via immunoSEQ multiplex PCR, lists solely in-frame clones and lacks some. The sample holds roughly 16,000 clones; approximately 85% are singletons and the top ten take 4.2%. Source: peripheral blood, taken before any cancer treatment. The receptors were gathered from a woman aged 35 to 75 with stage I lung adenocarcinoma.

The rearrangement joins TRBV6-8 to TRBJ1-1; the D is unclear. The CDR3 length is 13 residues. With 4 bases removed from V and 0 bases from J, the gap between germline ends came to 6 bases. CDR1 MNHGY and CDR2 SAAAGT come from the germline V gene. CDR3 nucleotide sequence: TGTGCCAGCAGTTTCGGAATGAACACTGAAGCTTTCTTT. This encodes CASSFGMNTEAFF.

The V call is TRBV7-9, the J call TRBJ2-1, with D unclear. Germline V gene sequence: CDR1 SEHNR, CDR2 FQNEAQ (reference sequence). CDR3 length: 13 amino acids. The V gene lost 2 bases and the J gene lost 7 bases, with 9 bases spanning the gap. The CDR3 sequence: CASSLWEGNEQFF. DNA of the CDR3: TGTGCCAGCAGCTTATGGGAAGGGAATGAGCAGTTCTTC.

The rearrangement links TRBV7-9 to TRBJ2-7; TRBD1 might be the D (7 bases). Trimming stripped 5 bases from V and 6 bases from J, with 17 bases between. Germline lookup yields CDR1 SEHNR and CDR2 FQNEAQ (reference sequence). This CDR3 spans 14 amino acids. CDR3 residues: CASSPRGTYGEQYF. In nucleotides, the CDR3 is TGTGCCAGCAGCCCCAGGGGGACTTATGGCGAGCAGTACTTC.

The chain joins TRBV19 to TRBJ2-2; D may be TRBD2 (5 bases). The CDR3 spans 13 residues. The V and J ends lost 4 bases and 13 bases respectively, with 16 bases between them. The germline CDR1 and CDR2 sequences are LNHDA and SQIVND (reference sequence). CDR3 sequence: CASSTTHSRGLFF. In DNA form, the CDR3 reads TGTGCCAGTAGTACGACACACTCCCGGGGGCTGTTTTTT.

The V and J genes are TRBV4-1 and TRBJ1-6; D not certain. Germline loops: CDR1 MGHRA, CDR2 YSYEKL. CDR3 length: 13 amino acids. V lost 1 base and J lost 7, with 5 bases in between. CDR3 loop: CASSQVLNSPLHF. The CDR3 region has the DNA TGCGCCAGCAGCCAAGTTCTGAATTCACCCCTCCACTTT.

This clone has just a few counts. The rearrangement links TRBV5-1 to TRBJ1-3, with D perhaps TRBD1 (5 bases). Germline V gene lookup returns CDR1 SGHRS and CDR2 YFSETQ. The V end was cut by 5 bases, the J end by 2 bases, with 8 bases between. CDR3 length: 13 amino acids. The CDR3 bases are TGCGCCAGCAGAGGGGAAACTGGAAACACCATATATTTT. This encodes CASRGETGNTIYF.

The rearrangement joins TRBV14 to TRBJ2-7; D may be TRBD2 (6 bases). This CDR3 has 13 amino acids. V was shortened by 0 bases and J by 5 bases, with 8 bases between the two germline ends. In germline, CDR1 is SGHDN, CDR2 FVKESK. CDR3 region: CASSQELANEQYF. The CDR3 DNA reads TGTGCCAGCAGCCAAGAACTAGCCAACGAGCAGTACTTC.

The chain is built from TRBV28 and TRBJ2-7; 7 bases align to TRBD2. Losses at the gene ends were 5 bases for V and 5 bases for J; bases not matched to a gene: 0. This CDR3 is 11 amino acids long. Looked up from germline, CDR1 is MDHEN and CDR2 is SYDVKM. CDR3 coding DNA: TGTGCCAGCAGTCGGGAGGACGAGCAGTACTTC. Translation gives CASSREDEQYF. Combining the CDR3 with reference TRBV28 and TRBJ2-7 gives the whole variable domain DVKVTQSSRYLVKRTGEKVFLECVQDMDHENMFWYRQDPGLGLRLIYFSYDVKMKEKGDIPEGYSVSREKKERFSLILESASTNQTSMYLCASSREDEQYFGPGTRLTVT.

The CDR3 reads CAWTGGGETQYF. The CDR3 nucleotides are TGTGCCTGGACGGGGGGAGGAGAGACCCAGTACTTC. This chain joins TRBV30 and TRBJ2-5; TRBD2 matches at 7 bases. The CDR3 consists of 12 residues. Trimming cost V 4 bases and J 4 bases; bases outside gene matches: 3. Germline V CDR1 and CDR2: GTSNPN, SVGIG (reference sequence).

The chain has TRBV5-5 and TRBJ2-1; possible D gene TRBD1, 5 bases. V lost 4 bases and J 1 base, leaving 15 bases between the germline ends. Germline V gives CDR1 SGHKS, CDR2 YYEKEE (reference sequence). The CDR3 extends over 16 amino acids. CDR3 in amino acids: CASSVEGANSYNEQFF. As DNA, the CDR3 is TGTGCCAGCAGCGTCGAAGGGGCGAATTCCTACAATGAGCAGTTCTTC.

CDR3 residues: CASSYDRGSYEQYF. CDR3 DNA: TGTGCCAGCAGTTACGACAGGGGTTCCTACGAGCAGTACTTC. The rearrangement uses TRBV6-5 and TRBJ2-7; 8 nucleotides align to TRBD1. There are 14 residues in the CDR3. The ends lost 2 bases at V and 1 base at J; junction bases unmatched: 1. Germline CDR1 MNHEY, CDR2 SVGAGI.

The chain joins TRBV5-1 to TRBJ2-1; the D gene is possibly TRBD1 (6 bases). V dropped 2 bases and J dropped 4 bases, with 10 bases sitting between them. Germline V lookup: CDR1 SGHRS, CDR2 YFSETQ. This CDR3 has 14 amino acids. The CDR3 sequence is CASSFYRDYNEQFF. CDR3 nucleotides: TGCGCCAGCAGCTTCTACAGGGATTACAATGAGCAGTTCTTC.

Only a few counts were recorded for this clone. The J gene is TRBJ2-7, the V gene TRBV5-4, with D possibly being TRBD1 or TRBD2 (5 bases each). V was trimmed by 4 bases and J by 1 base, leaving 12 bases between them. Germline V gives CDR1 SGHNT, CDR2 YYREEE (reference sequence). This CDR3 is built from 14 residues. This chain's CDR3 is CASSAGTVSYEQYF. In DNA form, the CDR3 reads TGTGCCAGCAGCGCTGGGACGGTTTCCTACGAGCAGTACTTC. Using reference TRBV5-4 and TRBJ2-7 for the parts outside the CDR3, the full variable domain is ETGVTQSPTHLIKTRGQQVTLRCSSQSGHNTVSWYQQALGQGPQFIFQYYREEENGRGNFPPRFSGLQFPNYSSELNVNALELDDSALYLCASSAGTVSYEQYFGPGTRLTVT.

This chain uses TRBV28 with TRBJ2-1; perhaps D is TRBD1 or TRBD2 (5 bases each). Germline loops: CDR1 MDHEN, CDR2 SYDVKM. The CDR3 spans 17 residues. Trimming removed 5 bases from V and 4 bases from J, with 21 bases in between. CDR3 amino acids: CASSTMAPTGPYNEQFF. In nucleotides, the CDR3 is TGTGCCAGCAGTACTATGGCTCCAACGGGGCCGTACAATGAGCAGTTCTTC.

The CDR3 coding sequence is TGTGCCAGCAGTGAAGCGAGGATACTGGGGGGCTACACCTTC. This gives the protein CASSEARILGGYTF. J is TRBJ1-2 and V is TRBV6-1, with D uncertain. The V end lost 0 bases, the J end lost 8 bases, and 13 bases lay between the germline ends. CDR3 size: 14 residues. The germline CDR1 and CDR2 sequences are MNHNS and SASEGT.

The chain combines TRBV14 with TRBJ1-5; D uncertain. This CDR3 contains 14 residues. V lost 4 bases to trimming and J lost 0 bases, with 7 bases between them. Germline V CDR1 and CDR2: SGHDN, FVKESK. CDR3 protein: CASSPIGSNQPQHF. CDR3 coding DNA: TGTGCCAGCAGCCCGATTGGTAGCAATCAGCCCCAGCATTTT.

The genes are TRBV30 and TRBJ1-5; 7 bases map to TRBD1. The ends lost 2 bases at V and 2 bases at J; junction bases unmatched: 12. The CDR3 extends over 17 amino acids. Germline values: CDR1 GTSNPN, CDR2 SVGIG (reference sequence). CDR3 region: CAWSTTGRIKGNQPQHF. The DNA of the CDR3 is TGTGCCTGGAGTACGACAGGGAGGATAAAAGGCAATCAGCCCCAGCATTTT.

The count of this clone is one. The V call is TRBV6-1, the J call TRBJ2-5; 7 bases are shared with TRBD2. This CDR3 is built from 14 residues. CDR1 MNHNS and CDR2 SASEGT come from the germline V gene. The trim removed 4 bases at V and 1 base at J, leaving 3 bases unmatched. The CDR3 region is CASSGGTTQETQYF. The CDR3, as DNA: TGTGCCAGCAGTGGCGGGACTACCCAAGAGACCCAGTACTTC.

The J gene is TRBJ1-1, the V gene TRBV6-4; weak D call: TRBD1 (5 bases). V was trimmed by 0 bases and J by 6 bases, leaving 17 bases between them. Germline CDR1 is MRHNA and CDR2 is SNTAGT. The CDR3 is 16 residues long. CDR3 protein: CASSDSTYGGVPEAFF. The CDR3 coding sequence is TGTGCCAGCAGTGACTCGACTTACGGGGGAGTCCCTGAAGCTTTCTTT.

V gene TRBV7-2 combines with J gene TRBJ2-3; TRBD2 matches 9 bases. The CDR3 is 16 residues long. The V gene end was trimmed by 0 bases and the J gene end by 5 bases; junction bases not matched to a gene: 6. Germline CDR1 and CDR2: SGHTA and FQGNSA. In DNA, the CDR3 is TGTGCCAGCAGCTTAGCGCCTAGCGGGGCGGGAGATACGCAGTATTTT. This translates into CASSLAPSGAGDTQYF. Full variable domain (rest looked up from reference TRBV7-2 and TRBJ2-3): GAGVSQSPSNKVTEKGKDVELRCDPISGHTALYWYRQSLGQGLEFLIYFQGNSAPDKSGLPSDRFSAERTGGSVSTLTIQRTQQEDSAVYLCASSLAPSGAGDTQYFGPGTRLTVL.